The T cell receptor (beta chain) under discussion was sequenced for a study of blood T cells in healthy people across ages. Study-wide findings and caveats: Donor CMV status was unknown, possibly confounding expanded clonotype changes. Per-million-T-cell TCR beta diversity fell roughly linearly with age.

Remarks on this clonotype: Antigen specificity is unknown. One junction end does not reproduce the germline sequence, and a read error may be involved.

Germline values: CDR1 SGHRS, CDR2 YFSETQ. The CDR3 totals 14 residues. Every donor contributed about 10 milliliters of peripheral blood by blood draw. Using a J-beta primer mix together with a sample-barcoded 5' primer, a second PCR was run for roughly 6 to 12 cycles. A template-switch adaptor that had 12 random nucleotides put a tag on each cDNA molecule. TCRdb called the 5' RACE reads again in MiXCR, with one record for every CDR3 protein. The data show about 640,000 distinct CDR3 sequences, less than 45% seen once. This chain connects TRBV5-1 to TRBJ2-2, with D maybe TRBD2 (6 bases). The specimen sequenced was blood. This TCR derives from an older man in good health. CDR3 protein: CASSWTVDTGGLFF. DNA for the CDR3: TGCGCCAGCAGCTGGACGGTAGACACCGGGGGGCTGTTTTTT.